Below are 29 T cell receptor beta chains sequenced from a single sample in a study of early T cells in non-severe SARS-CoV-2 infection (dated by TCRdb to about 2021). Receptor amplification or capture employed 5' RACE. Instrument used: NextSeq 500. TCRdb cleaned the public reads at Q25 with fastp, built clones with MiXCR and kept in-frame beta chains. Rows are combined by CDR3 protein, so each entry shows the most common genes and DNA. The sample table holds 90,000 to 120,000 distinct CDR3 sequences, of which about 12% were seen once. Of the sample, around 3.1% falls within the top ten clones. The material sequenced was whole blood. The receptors shown here come from an adult who was a healthcare worker with PCR-confirmed SARS-CoV-2 infection or an uninfected control (not recorded which).

This clonotype has more than one count but fewer than ten. This chain uses TRBV19 with TRBJ2-3, with a weak D call TRBD2 (5 bases). From germline, CDR1 is LNHDA and CDR2 SQIVND (reference sequence). CDR3 length: 13 residues. V lost 8 bases, J lost 11 bases, and 20 bases lay in between. The CDR3 is CASGNRAGSGQYF. The CDR3 DNA follows: TGTGCCAGTGGAAACCGGGCGGGCTCGGGGCAGTATTTT.

V gene TRBV20-1 combines with J gene TRBJ1-2; 7 positions match TRBD1. Losses at the gene ends were 5 bases for V and 4 bases for J; bases not matched to a gene: 10. Germline V gene lookup returns CDR1 DFQATT and CDR2 SNEGSKA (reference sequence). The CDR3 totals 14 residues. CDR3 DNA: TGCAGTGCTCCCCGACAGGGAAGCGCCTATGGCTACACCTTC. This gives the protein CSAPRQGSAYGYTF.

In DNA, the CDR3 is TGCAGCGCTTCTGGGACCGGGGAGCTGTTTTTT. Its protein is CSASGTGELFF. The V call is TRBV29-1, the J call TRBJ2-2, with D unclear. CDR1 is SQVTM, CDR2 ANQGSEA, per germline. Trimming stripped 7 bases from V and 5 bases from J, with 8 bases between. CDR3 length equals 11 residues.

This clonotype was counted many times. The rearrangement links TRBV7-9 to TRBJ2-7, with D perhaps TRBD1 (5 bases). Trimming took 8 bases from V and 3 from J, leaving 17 bases between them. Germline lookup yields CDR1 SEHNR and CDR2 FQNEAQ (reference sequence). The CDR3 extends over 14 amino acids. DNA of the CDR3: TGTGCCAGCGGAACCGCAGGGAACCACTACGAGCAGTACTTC. This encodes CASGTAGNHYEQYF.

The chain uses TRBV12-3 or TRBV12-4 and TRBJ2-5; no reliable D call. The V and J ends lost 4 bases and 5 bases respectively, with 5 bases between them. The CDR3 spans 11 residues. CDR3 sequence (DNA): TGTGCCAGCAGTTCGTATGAGACCCAGTACTTC. Its translation is CASSSYETQYF.

This clonotype was observed a few times. The gene calls are TRBV11-2 and TRBJ2-7; D unclear. In germline, CDR1 is SGHAT, CDR2 FQNNGV. Trimming removed 5 bases at V and 0 bases at J, with 5 bases between. The CDR3 has 12 residues. In DNA form, the CDR3 reads TGTGCCAGCAGCCAGATCTCCTACGAGCAGTACTTC. Translating gives CASSQISYEQYF.

This clonotype has more than one count but fewer than ten. The chain employs TRBV20-1 and TRBJ2-7; D is possibly TRBD1 (6 bases). The V gene's germline CDR1 is DFQATT and CDR2 SNEGSKA (reference sequence). The length of the CDR3 is 13 residues. V gave up 4 bases and J gave up 3 bases, with 13 bases separating them. The CDR3 DNA reads TGCAGTGCTAAGGGGGAGCATGGCTACGAGCAGTACTTC. Residues: CSAKGEHGYEQYF.

V and J are TRBV7-3 and TRBJ2-1; TRBD2 aligns across 9 bases. CDR1 and CDR2 (germline): SGHTA, FQGTGA. Unmatched junction bases numbered 3, after V lost 0 bases and J lost 12 bases. This CDR3 is built from 13 residues. CDR3 in amino acids: CASSLTSGSLQFF. In DNA form, the CDR3 reads TGTGCCAGCAGCTTAACTAGCGGGAGCCTGCAGTTCTTC.

There are a few counts of this clonotype. The rearrangement links TRBV5-1 to TRBJ2-3; possibly TRBD1 for D (5 bases). V was cut by 6 bases and J by 1 base, with 12 bases left in between. Germline loops: CDR1 SGHRS, CDR2 YFSETQ. This CDR3 is built from 14 residues. CDR3 sequence reads: CASNRDSGTDTQYF. The CDR3 region has the DNA TGCGCCAGCAACCGAGACAGCGGCACAGATACGCAGTATTTT.

This clonotype was counted a few times. V and J are TRBV11-3 and TRBJ1-6, with D perhaps TRBD1 (6 bases). This CDR3 has 17 amino acids. CDR1 is SGHNT, CDR2 YENEEA, per germline. Trimming removed 6 bases from V and 3 bases from J, with 18 bases in between. Here the CDR3 reads CASSPRGRDIYNSPLHF. CDR3 bases: TGTGCCAGCAGTCCCCGGGGACGGGACATCTATAATTCACCCCTCCACTTT.

This clonotype was recorded many times. As DNA, the CDR3 is TGTGCCAGCAGTTTATCGGCGGGGCAAGAGACCCAGTACTTC. Translating gives CASSLSAGQETQYF. The chain links TRBV12-3 or TRBV12-4 to TRBJ2-5, with D perhaps matching TRBD2 (6 bases). The CDR3 runs 14 residues. V was clipped by 2 bases and J by 2 bases, with 9 bases between them.

This clonotype was observed a handful of times. The V gene is TRBV7-2, the J gene TRBJ2-3; unclear D gene. Deletions cut 1 base from V and 3 bases from J, with 20 bases between. This CDR3 contains 18 residues. Per the germline V gene, CDR1 is SGHTA and CDR2 is FQGNSA. CDR3 loop: CASSLGPLLGSLTDTQYF. The CDR3 DNA sequence: TGTGCCAGCAGCTTAGGGCCACTTTTGGGTTCCTTGACAGATACGCAGTATTTT.

This chain joins TRBV27 and TRBJ1-2; D possibly corresponds to TRBD1 (5 bases). The CDR3 contains 13 residues. Germline values: CDR1 MNHEY, CDR2 SMNVEV (reference sequence). Trimming cost V 5 bases and J 5 bases, with 12 bases left between them. Written as DNA, the CDR3 is TGTGCCAGCAGTCCTAAGGGACTGTATGGCTACACCTTC. Amino acid sequence: CASSPKGLYGYTF.

The CDR3 is CASSGTGTSPLHF. CDR3 coding DNA: TGTGCCAGCAGTGGGACAGGGACTTCACCCCTCCACTTT. The chain combines TRBV2 with TRBJ1-6; 8 bases fit TRBD1. V lost 4 bases and J lost 9; bases outside the gene matches: 2. The CDR3 length is 13 residues. The germline V gene encodes CDR1 SNHLY and CDR2 FYNNEI.

As concerns this clonotype: A much larger clone differs from this one at a single base, so this may be a read error. The chain couples TRBV12-3 or TRBV12-4 to TRBJ1-2; D not certain. With 3 bases removed from V and 7 bases from J, the gap between germline ends came to 9 bases. The CDR3 length is 12 residues. The CDR3 nucleotides read TGTGCCAGCAGTTTCGGGTTCCTTGGCTACACCTTC. Its protein is CASSFGFLGYTF.

This clonotype appeared a few times. At one end the junction does not follow the germline gene, possibly because of a read error. V gene TRBV7-6 combines with J gene TRBJ2-2; weak D call: TRBD2 (6 bases). The CDR3 is made up of 15 amino acids. CDR1 is SGHVS and CDR2 is FNYEAQ in the germline V gene. The CDR3 sequence is CASSLYGRGTGELFF. CDR3 sequence (DNA): TGTGCCAGCAGCTTATACGGGAGAGGAACCGGGGAACTGTTTTTT.

The sample holds many counts of this clonotype. V and J are TRBV6-6 and TRBJ1-1; 8 positions agree with TRBD1. CDR1 and CDR2 (germline): MNHNY, SVGAGI (reference sequence). This CDR3 contains 15 residues. Trimming took 5 bases from V and 1 from J; bases not matched to a gene: 6. The CDR3 here is CASSAPGTGNTEAFF. The CDR3 coding sequence is TGTGCCAGCAGTGCCCCCGGGACAGGGAACACTGAAGCTTTCTTT.

This clonotype was observed at least ten times. The rearrangement uses TRBV7-8 and TRBJ1-4; no reliable D call. Trimming left V 2 bases short and J 4 bases short, with 8 bases between. The length of the CDR3 is 14 residues. CDR1 is SGHVS and CDR2 is FQNEAQ in the germline V gene. CDR3 nucleotide sequence: TGTGCCAGCAGCTTAAGCAGTATTAATGAAAAACTGTTTTTT. Translation: CASSLSSINEKLFF.

This clonotype was found many times. This rearrangement joins TRBV18 to TRBJ2-1, with 8 nucleotides matching TRBD2. V trimming: 0 bases; J trimming: 7 bases; junction bases outside the gene matches: 11. The CDR3 runs 17 residues. In germline, CDR1 is KGHSH, CDR2 LQKENI. The CDR3 loop reads CASSPPRTGGPTNEQFF. The CDR3 coding sequence is TGTGCCAGCTCACCACCGAGAACGGGAGGGCCAACGAATGAGCAGTTCTTC. The variable domain in full, completed from reference TRBV18 and TRBJ2-1, reads NAGVMQNPRHLVRRRGQEARLRCSPMKGHSHVYWYRQLPEEGLKFMVYLQKENIIDESGMPKERFSAEFPKEGPSILRIQQVVRGDSAAYFCASSPPRTGGPTNEQFFGPGTRLTVL.

This clonotype showed up many times. This chain connects TRBV10-3 to TRBJ2-1, with D unresolved. CDR1 is ENHRY and CDR2 is SYGVKD in the germline V gene. The V and J ends lost 5 bases and 9 bases respectively, with 8 bases between them. This CDR3 contains 11 residues. DNA of the CDR3: TGTGCCATCAGTTTAGCCGGTGAGCAGTTCTTC. Translated: CAISLAGEQFF.

This sequence joins TRBV19 and TRBJ1-2, with no clear D. The CDR3 sequence is 12 residues long. Germline V CDR1 and CDR2: LNHDA, SQIVND (reference sequence). V lost 4 bases to trimming and J lost 3 bases, with 6 bases between them. CDR3 sequence: CASSKTDYGYTF. In DNA, the CDR3 is TGTGCCAGTAGTAAAACGGACTATGGCTACACCTTC.

The V call is TRBV2, the J call TRBJ2-5; 14 nucleotides align to TRBD2. CDR1 SNHLY and CDR2 FYNNEI come from the germline V gene. V was pared by 6 bases and J by 1 base, with 4 bases of the junction left unmatched. The CDR3 has 16 amino acids. CDR3 sequence reads: CASSRTSGGFQETQYF. In DNA form, the CDR3 reads TGTGCCAGCAGCAGGACTAGCGGGGGGTTCCAAGAGACCCAGTACTTC.

The J gene is TRBJ1-2, the V gene TRBV7-2; 9 nucleotides match TRBD1. This CDR3 region has 17 residues. Germline CDR1 reads SGHTA; CDR2 reads FQGNSA. The J segment lost 4 bases and the V segment lost 4 bases, leaving 13 bases of the junction unmatched. The CDR3 sequence is CASSSKTGTGRIYGYTF. CDR3 coding DNA: TGTGCCAGCAGCTCGAAAACCGGGACAGGGAGAATCTATGGCTACACCTTC.

The genes are TRBV7-8 and TRBJ2-7, with D perhaps matching TRBD2 (5 bases). Per germline, CDR1 SGHVS and CDR2 FQNEAQ. Trimming removed 2 bases from V and 3 bases from J, with 11 bases in between. CDR3 length: 14 amino acids. CDR3 region: CASSLREGLYEQYF. In DNA form, the CDR3 reads TGTGCCAGCAGCTTACGAGAGGGCCTCTACGAGCAGTACTTC. Based on the CDR3 plus reference TRBV7-8 and TRBJ2-7, the full variable domain is GAGVSQSPRYKVAKRGQDVALRCDPISGHVSLFWYQQALGQGPEFLTYFQNEAQLDKSGLPSDRFFAERPEGSVSTLKIQRTQQEDSAVYLCASSLREGLYEQYFGPGTRLTVT.

This clonotype was observed at least ten times. This chain joins TRBV28 and TRBJ2-7; D perhaps matches TRBD2 (5 bases). The CDR3 contains 14 residues. V lost 5 bases to trimming and J lost 5 bases, with 16 bases between them. Germline CDR1 reads MDHEN; CDR2 reads SYDVKM. The CDR3 region has the DNA TGTGCCAGCAGTCCCCGGGATCTCAGCGACGAGCAGTACTTC. Protein: CASSPRDLSDEQYF.

This sequence joins TRBV28 and TRBJ2-1; TRBD1 matches at 9 bases. Germline CDR1 reads MDHEN; CDR2 reads SYDVKM. V gave up 6 bases and J gave up 3 bases; unmatched junction bases: 9. CDR3 length: 16 residues. DNA for the CDR3: TGTGCCAGCAGCCCGCGTGGGACAGGGAACTACAATGAGCAGTTCTTC. Protein: CASSPRGTGNYNEQFF.

V usage is TRBV28 and J usage is TRBJ2-7; 11 positions match TRBD1. This CDR3 region has 16 residues. Germline loops: CDR1 MDHEN, CDR2 SYDVKM. Trimming cost V 3 bases and J 5 bases; bases outside gene matches: 9. The CDR3 bases are TGTGCCAGCAGTTTTCCTCGGACAGGGGGCTTTAACGAGCAGTACTTC. Translation: CASSFPRTGGFNEQYF.

This clonotype occurred a few times. This chain connects TRBV29-1 to TRBJ1-1; D not certain. In germline, CDR1 is SQVTM, CDR2 ANQGSEA. The CDR3 covers 10 residues. Trimming removed 6 bases from V and 7 bases from J, with 9 bases in between. The CDR3 coding sequence is TGCAGCGTGGCGGATATTGAAGCTTTCTTT. This gives the protein CSVADIEAFF. Together with reference TRBV29-1 and TRBJ1-1, the CDR3 gives the full variable domain: SAVISQKPSRDICQRGTSLTIQCQVDSQVTMMFWYRQQPGQSLTLIATANQGSEATYESGFVIDKFPISRPNLTFSTLTVSNMSPEDSSIYLCSVADIEAFFGQGTRLTVV.

This clonotype was observed a handful of times. At one boundary the junction diverges from the germline segment, which might be a read error. This chain joins TRBV20-1 and TRBJ1-4; D remains unclear. The CDR3 is 15 amino acids. The V gene's germline CDR1 is DFQATT and CDR2 SNEGSKA (reference sequence). CDR3 nucleotide sequence: TGCAGTGCCAAGCGTCCGGCGGCAACAAATGAAAAACTGTTTTTT. This gives the protein CSAKRPAATNEKLFF.